This entry lists 8 T cell receptor beta chains sequenced from one sample in a study of response to subunit inactivated influenza vaccine. Using its own MiXCR run on the RT-PCR reads, TCRdb lists one record per CDR3 protein. The sample has hundreds of thousands of distinct CDR3 sequences; 12% are singletons. The sequences come from non-naive T cells sorted from PBMCs, collected about 14 days before vaccination. The receptors come from a middle-aged man who received an inactivated influenza vaccine.

This clonotype has a handful of counts. This chain joins TRBV3-1 and TRBJ1-2, with D possibly TRBD1 on 5 matching bases. Germline lookup yields CDR1 LGHDT and CDR2 YNNKEL (reference sequence). V was pared by 4 bases and J by 2 bases, with 23 bases between. The CDR3 is 18 amino acids. For the CDR3, the DNA is TGTGCCAGCAGCCTCTTGGGGGGACTAGGGACGGCGAACTATGGCTACACCTTC. Its translation: CASSLLGGLGTANYGYTF.

This chain links TRBV6-2 or TRBV6-3 with TRBJ2-2; 7 bases match TRBD2. The CDR3 has 16 residues. Trimming removed 7 bases from V and 3 bases from J; junction bases left unmatched: 11. The germline CDR1 and CDR2 sequences are MNHEY and SVGEGT. The DNA of the CDR3 is TGTGCCAGCACCGACGGGGGGTCATCGTACACCGGGGAGCTGTTTTTT. This translates into CASTDGGSSYTGELFF.

The table lists this clonotype with many counts. This rearrangement joins TRBV20-1 to TRBJ1-2; D perhaps matches TRBD1 (6 bases). The CDR3 runs to 12 residues. V was clipped by 5 bases and J by 4 bases, with 11 bases between them. Germline-derived CDR1 and CDR2 are DFQATT and SNEGSKA (reference sequence). The CDR3 sequence: CSAYSTGYGYTF. DNA for the CDR3: TGCAGTGCTTACTCGACAGGCTATGGCTACACCTTC.

This rearrangement joins TRBV27 to TRBJ2-1, with no clear D. The CDR3 consists of 13 residues. The V end was cut by 5 bases, the J end by 0 bases, with 5 bases between. Germline V gene sequence: CDR1 MNHEY, CDR2 SMNVEV (reference sequence). The CDR3 protein is CASSADSYNEQFF. For the CDR3, the DNA is TGTGCCAGCAGTGCTGACTCCTACAATGAGCAGTTCTTC.

This chain joins TRBV19 and TRBJ2-4; TRBD1 matches 8 bases. In germline, CDR1 is LNHDA, CDR2 SQIVND (reference sequence). The CDR3 loop spans 18 amino acids. Trimming at V came to 4 bases and at J to 0 bases, leaving 11 bases not matched to a gene. The CDR3 nucleotides are TGTGCCAGTAGTAACCCGACAGGGGAAGATATAGCCAAAAACATTCAGTACTTC. This translates into CASSNPTGEDIAKNIQYF.

The chain carries TRBV12-3 or TRBV12-4 and TRBJ2-1, with a tentative D call TRBD2 (6 bases). Trimming pared 3 bases from V and 15 bases from J, leaving 18 bases between. The CDR3 totals 13 residues. In nucleotides, the CDR3 is TGTGCCAGCAGTTTTTTCCCCGGGGACTCACGGTTCTTC. Amino acids: CASSFFPGDSRFF.

V gene TRBV6-2 or TRBV6-3 combines with J gene TRBJ1-6, with D uncertain. The CDR3 is 13 residues long. V was trimmed by 7 bases and J by 9 bases, leaving 13 bases between them. Germline CDR1 is MNHEY and CDR2 is SVGEGT. The CDR3, as DNA: TGTGCCAGCATGCTGGGGAGTTCTTCACCCCTCCACTTT. Translating gives CASMLGSSSPLHF.

The CDR3 is CSTTSPGTNEQFF. Written as DNA, the CDR3 is TGCAGTACCACGTCACCGGGGACTAATGAGCAGTTCTTC. The V call is TRBV20-1, the J call TRBJ2-1; a possible D gene is TRBD2 (6 bases). The CDR3 has 13 amino acids. The germline CDR1 and CDR2 sequences are DFQATT and SNEGSKA (reference sequence). V shed 8 bases and J shed 7 bases, with 18 bases lying between them.